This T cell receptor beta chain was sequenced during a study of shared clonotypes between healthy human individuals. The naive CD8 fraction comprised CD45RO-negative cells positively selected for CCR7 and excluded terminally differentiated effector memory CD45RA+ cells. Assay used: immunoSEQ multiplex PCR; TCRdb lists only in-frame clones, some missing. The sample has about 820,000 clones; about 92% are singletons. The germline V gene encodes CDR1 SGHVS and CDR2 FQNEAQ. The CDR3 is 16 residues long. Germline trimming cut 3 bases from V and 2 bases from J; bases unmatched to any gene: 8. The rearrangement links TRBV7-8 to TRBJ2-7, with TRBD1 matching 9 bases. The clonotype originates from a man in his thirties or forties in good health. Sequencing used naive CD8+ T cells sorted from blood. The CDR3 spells CASSFSPGQGTYEQYF. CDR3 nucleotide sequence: TGTGCCAGCAGCTTTTCGCCGGGACAGGGTACCTACGAGCAGTACTTC.